This TCR beta chain was captured in a study of blood T cells in healthy people across ages. Overall study results and limits: The recorded TCR beta diversity per million T cells decreased in a roughly linear manner with age. Relative to aged donors, long-lived donors carried more naive CD4+ cells and displayed higher diversity.

About this clonotype itself: Antigen specificity is unknown.

The authors ran a second PCR of about 6 to 11 cycles using a sample-barcoded 5' primer and a J-beta primer mix. MiXCR was run by TCRdb on the 5' RACE reads, yielding one entry per CDR3 protein. Of about 770,000 distinct CDR3 sequences in the sample, around 43% are singletons; the top ten hold around 21%. V shed 7 bases and J shed 6 bases, with 12 bases lying between them. Per germline, CDR1 MDHEN and CDR2 SYDVKM. The CDR3 is made up of 12 amino acids. The chain is built from TRBV28 and TRBJ1-2, with a tentative D call TRBD1 (6 bases). The material sequenced was blood. The source of this sequence is a man between 60 and 75 years old in good health. The CDR3 reads CASNWGQNGYTF. The CDR3 DNA follows: TGTGCCAGCAATTGGGGGCAGAATGGCTACACCTTC.